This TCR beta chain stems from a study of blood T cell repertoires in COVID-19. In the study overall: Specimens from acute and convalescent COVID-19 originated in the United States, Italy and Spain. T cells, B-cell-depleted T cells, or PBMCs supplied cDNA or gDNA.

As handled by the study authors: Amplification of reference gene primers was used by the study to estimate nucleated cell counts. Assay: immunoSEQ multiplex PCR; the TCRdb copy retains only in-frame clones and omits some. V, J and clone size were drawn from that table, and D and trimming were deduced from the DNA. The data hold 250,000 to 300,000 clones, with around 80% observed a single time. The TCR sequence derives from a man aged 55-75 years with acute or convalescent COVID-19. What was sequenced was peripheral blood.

The CDR3, as DNA: TGTGCCAGCTCACCACCATTGGGGACACTAGCCAAAAACATTCAGTACTTC. It specifies CASSPPLGTLAKNIQYF. The rearrangement joins TRBV18 to TRBJ2-4; maybe TRBD1 (6 bases). The germline V and J ends were trimmed by 0 bases and 0 bases, with 12 bases remaining between them. Per the germline V gene, CDR1 is KGHSH and CDR2 is LQKENI. The CDR3 runs 17 residues. Combining the CDR3 with reference TRBV18 and TRBJ2-4 gives the whole variable domain NAGVMQNPRHLVRRRGQEARLRCSPMKGHSHVYWYRQLPEEGLKFMVYLQKENIIDESGMPKERFSAEFPKEGPSILRIQQVVRGDSAAYFCASSPPLGTLAKNIQYFGAGTRLSVL.